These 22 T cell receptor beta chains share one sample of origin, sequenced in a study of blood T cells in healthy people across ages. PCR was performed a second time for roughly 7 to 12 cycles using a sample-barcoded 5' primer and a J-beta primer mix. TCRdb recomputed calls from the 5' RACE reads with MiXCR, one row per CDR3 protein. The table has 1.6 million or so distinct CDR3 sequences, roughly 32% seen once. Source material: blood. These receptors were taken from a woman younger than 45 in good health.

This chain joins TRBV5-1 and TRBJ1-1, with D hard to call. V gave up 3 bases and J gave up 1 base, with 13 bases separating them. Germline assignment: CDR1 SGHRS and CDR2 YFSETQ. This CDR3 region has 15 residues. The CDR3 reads CASSSPGRRNTEAFF. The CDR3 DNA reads TGCGCCAGCAGCTCCCCCGGCCGGAGGAACACTGAAGCTTTCTTT.

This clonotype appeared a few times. CDR3 in DNA: TGTGCCAGCAGCTTGCGCAGAGACGCCACAGATACGCAGTATTTT. Its protein is CASSLRRDATDTQYF. V is TRBV5-6 and J is TRBJ2-3; unclear D gene. CDR3 length: 15 residues. V lost 1 base and J lost 2, with 11 bases in between. Germline CDR1 SGHDT, CDR2 YYEEEE.

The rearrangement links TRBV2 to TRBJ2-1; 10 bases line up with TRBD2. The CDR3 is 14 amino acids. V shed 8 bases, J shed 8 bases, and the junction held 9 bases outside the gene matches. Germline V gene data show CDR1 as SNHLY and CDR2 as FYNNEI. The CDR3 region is CASRAGGPRDEQFF. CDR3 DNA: TGTGCCAGCCGAGCGGGGGGGCCTCGAGATGAGCAGTTCTTC.

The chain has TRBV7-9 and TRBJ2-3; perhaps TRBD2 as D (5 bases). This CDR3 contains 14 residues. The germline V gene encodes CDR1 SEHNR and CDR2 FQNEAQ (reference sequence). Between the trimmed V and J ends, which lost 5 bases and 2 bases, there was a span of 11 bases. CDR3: CASSPIGITDTQYF. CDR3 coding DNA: TGTGCCAGCAGCCCTATCGGGATCACAGATACGCAGTATTTT.

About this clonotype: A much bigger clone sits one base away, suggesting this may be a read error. The CDR3 reads CASSEAQGTKTQYF. The CDR3 coding sequence is TGTGCCAGCAGTGAGGCGCAGGGGACAAAGACCCAGTACTTC. The chain links TRBV2 to TRBJ2-5; D possibly corresponds to TRBD1 (6 bases). The V and J ends lost 3 bases and 6 bases respectively, with 14 bases between them. Germline V gives CDR1 SNHLY, CDR2 FYNNEI. This CDR3 is 14 amino acids long.

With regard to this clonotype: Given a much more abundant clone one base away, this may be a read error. For the CDR3, the DNA is TGCGCCAGCAACTGGTCCGGGACAGGGGGCATGAAGACCCAGTACTTC. Its translation: CASNWSGTGGMKTQYF. The chain uses TRBV5-1 and TRBJ2-5, with 12 bases lining up with TRBD1. The V segment lost 6 bases and the J segment 6 bases; nucleotides outside the gene matches: 12. The CDR3 has 16 amino acids. Germline assignment: CDR1 SGHRS and CDR2 YFSETQ. Full variable domain (rest looked up from reference TRBV5-1 and TRBJ2-5): KAGVTQTPRYLIKTRGQQVTLSCSPISGHRSVSWYQQTPGQGLQFLFEYFSETQRNKGNFPGRFSGRQFSNSRSEMNVSTLELGDSALYLCASNWSGTGGMKTQYFGPGTRLLVL.

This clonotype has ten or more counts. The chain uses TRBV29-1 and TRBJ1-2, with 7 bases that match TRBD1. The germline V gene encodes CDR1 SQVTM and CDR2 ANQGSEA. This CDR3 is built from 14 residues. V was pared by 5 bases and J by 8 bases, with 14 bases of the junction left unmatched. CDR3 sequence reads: CSVFNFRDSGGYTF. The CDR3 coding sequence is TGCAGCGTTTTTAATTTCAGGGACAGTGGGGGCTACACCTTC.

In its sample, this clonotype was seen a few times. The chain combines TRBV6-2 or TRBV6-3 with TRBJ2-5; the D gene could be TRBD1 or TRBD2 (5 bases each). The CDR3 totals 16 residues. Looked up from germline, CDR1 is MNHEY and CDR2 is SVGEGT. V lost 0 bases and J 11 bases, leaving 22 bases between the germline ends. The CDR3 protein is CASSYSRTRGVGEQYF. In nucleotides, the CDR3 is TGTGCCAGCAGTTACTCACGGACCCGGGGTGTAGGGGAGCAGTACTTC.

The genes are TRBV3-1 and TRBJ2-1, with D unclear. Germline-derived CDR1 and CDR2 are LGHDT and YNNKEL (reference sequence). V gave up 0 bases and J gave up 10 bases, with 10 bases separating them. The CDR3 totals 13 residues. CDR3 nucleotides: TGTGCCAGCAGCCAAGACGGATATATGGAGCAGTTCTTC. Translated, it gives CASSQDGYMEQFF.

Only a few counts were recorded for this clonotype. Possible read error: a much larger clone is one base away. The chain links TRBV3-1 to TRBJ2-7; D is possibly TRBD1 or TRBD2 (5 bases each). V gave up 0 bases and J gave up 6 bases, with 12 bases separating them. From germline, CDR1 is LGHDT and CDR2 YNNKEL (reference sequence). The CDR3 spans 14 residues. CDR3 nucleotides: TGTGCCAGCAGCCAAGAGTGGGGGAGTGGCGAGCAGTACTTC. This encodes CASSQEWGSGEQYF.

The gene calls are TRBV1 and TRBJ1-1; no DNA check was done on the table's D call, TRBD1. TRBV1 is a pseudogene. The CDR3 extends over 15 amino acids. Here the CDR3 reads CTSSQAYRDGTEAFF. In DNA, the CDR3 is TGCACCAGCAGCCAAGCGTACAGGGATGGCACTGAAGCTTTCTTT.

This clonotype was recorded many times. The CDR3 DNA reads as TGCGCCAGCAGCAGCCGGGACTACTCCTACGAGCAGTACTTC. Translation gives CASSSRDYSYEQYF. This chain uses TRBV4-1 with TRBJ2-7, with TRBD2 matching over 7 bases. V dropped 5 bases and J dropped 0; count of bases not matched to a gene: 4. This CDR3 has 14 amino acids. Germline V gene sequence: CDR1 MGHRA, CDR2 YSYEKL.

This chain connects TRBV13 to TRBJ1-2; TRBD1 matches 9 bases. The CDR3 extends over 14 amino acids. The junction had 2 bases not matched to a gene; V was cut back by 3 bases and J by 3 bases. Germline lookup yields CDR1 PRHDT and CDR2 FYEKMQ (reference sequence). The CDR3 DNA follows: TGTGCCAGCAGCTTCTGGACAGGGGACTATGGCTACACCTTC. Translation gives CASSFWTGDYGYTF.

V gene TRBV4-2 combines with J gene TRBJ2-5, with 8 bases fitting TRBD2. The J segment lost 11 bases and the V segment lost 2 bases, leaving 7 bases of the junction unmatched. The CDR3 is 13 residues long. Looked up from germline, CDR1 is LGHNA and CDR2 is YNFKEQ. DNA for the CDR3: TGTGCCAGCAGCCAAAGGCTAGCGGGCGGGCAGTACTTC. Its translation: CASSQRLAGGQYF.

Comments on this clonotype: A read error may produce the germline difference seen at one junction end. The CDR3 region has the DNA TGCGCAACCGGGACAGGGGTGAACGGGGAGCTGTTTTTT. Encoded protein: CATGTGVNGELFF. The V gene is TRBV12-3 or TRBV12-4, the J gene TRBJ2-2; TRBD1 matches at 10 bases. The CDR3 contains 13 residues.

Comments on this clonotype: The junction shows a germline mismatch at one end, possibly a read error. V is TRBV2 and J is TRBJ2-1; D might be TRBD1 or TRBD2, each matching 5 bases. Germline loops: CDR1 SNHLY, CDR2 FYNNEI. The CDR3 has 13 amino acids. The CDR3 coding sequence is TGCGCCAGCAGTGGGGCGAGGGTCGGGGAGCAGTTCTTC. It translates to CASSGARVGEQFF.

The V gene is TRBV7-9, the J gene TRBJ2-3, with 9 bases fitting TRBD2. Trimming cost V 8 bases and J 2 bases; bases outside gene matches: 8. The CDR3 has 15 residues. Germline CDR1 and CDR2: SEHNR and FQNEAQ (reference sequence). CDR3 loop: CASHKREDNTDTQYF. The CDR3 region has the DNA TGTGCCAGCCATAAGCGGGAGGATAACACAGATACGCAGTATTTT.

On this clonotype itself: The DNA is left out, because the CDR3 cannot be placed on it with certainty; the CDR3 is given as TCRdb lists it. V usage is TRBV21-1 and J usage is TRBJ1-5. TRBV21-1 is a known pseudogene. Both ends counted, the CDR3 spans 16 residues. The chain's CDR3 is CASSIVGRGSSQPQHF.

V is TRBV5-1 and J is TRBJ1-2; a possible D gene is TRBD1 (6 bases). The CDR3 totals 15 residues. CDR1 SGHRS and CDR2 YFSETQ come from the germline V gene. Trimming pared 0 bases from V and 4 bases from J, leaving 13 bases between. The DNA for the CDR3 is TGCGCCAGCAGCTTGGTCCGGGGGGCTGGCTATGGCTACACCTTC. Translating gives CASSLVRGAGYGYTF.

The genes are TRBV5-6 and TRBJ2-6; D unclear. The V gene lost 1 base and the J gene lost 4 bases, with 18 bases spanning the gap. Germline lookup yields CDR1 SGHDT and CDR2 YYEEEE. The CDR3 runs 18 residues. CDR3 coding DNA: TGTGCCAGCAGCTTGAAAGGTCACGCGTTGACCGGGGCCAACGTCCTGACTTTC. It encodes CASSLKGHALTGANVLTF.

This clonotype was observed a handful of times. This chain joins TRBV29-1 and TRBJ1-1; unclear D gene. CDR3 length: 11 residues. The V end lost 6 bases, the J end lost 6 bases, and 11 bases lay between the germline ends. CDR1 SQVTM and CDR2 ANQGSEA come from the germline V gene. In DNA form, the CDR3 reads TGCAGCGTGAAAGAGGCAGCTGAAGCTTTCTTT. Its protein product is CSVKEAAEAFF.

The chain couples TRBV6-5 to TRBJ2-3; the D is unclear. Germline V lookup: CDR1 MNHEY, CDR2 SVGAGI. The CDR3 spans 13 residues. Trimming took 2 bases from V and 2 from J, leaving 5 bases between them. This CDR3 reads CASSYADTDTQYF. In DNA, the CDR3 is TGTGCCAGCAGTTACGCGGACACAGATACGCAGTATTTT.